This T cell receptor (beta chain) was observed in a study of T cell repertoires in cytomegalovirus infection. Overall study: Signatures in public TCR beta sequences pointed to both CMV infection and matching HLA type.

About this clonotype: Since a much larger clone is just one base distant, this may be a read error.

TCRdb fed the reads into MiXCR, producing one record per CDR3 protein. The sample has about 180,000 distinct CDR3 sequences, about an eighth seen once. CDR3 length: 15 amino acids. Trimming took off 3 bases at V and 3 bases at J, with 15 bases between the two ends. Germline V lookup: CDR1 LNHNV, CDR2 YYDKDF (reference sequence). The receptor comes from a human donor in good health (CMV status not recorded). Some clones in this sample may be carry-over from other donors' samples. Sequenced input: PBMCs. The chain has TRBV15 and TRBJ2-7; a possible D gene is TRBD1 (6 bases). Written as DNA, the CDR3 is TGTGCCACCAGCAGTGGAACAAGGGGGAACTACGAGCAGTACTTC. Its translation is CATSSGTRGNYEQYF.